Below are 2 T cell receptor beta chains sequenced from a single sample in a study of blood T cell repertoires in COVID-19. Here immunoSEQ multiplex PCR was the method, and the copy in TCRdb shows in-frame clones only, minus some. The sample contains roughly 190,000 clones, roughly 80% of which appear only once. The specimen sequenced was peripheral blood. Receptors were obtained from a human donor in a cohort sampled during active COVID-19.

The rearrangement links TRBV21-1 to TRBJ2-3; the table's D call, TRBD2, was not checked against the DNA. TRBV21-1 is marked as a pseudogene. This CDR3 region has 15 residues. CDR3 protein: CASSKGGISTDTQYF. The CDR3 nucleotides read TGTGCCAGCAGCAAGGGAGGGATTAGCACAGATACGCAGTATTTT.

The chain employs TRBV5-1 and TRBJ1-5; TRBD1 matches at 7 bases. Losses at the gene ends were 2 bases for V and 5 bases for J; bases not matched to a gene: 4. There are 14 residues in the CDR3. From germline, CDR1 is SGHRS and CDR2 YFSETQ. CDR3 in amino acids: CASSFGGGDQPQHF. Here the CDR3 DNA reads TGCGCCAGCAGCTTCGGAGGGGGCGATCAGCCCCAGCATTTT.